The T cell receptor beta chain described here comes from a study of cytomegalovirus exposure and HLA in healthy donors (dated by TCRdb to about 2017). Turning to the overall study: An earlier analysis of approximately 640 of the donors reported about 250 Gb of sequence data and some 100 million unique TCR beta sequences from 150 million to 200 million T cells. An early release covering 550 to 650 HLA-typed donors comprised around 300 gigabases of sequencing data and roughly 86 million unique TCR sequences. Among the roughly 400 genotyped donors, about 85% belonged to the genetic ancestry cluster associated with self-reported Caucasian donors. The study was designed to test whether signatures of past pathogen exposure could be identified by cataloging public T cell receptors. The study used immunosequencing to profile the T cell repertoires of 600 to 850 subjects and linked those repertoires to cytomegalovirus serostatus. Besides the first cohort of roughly 660 subjects, a separate validation cohort made up of roughly 120 different subjects was used. To predict cytomegalovirus infection status, the study combined high-throughput TCR immunosequencing, statistical association of individual TCRs with disease status, and machine learning. To study patterns of TCR occurrence, a later analysis re-analyzed previously published TCR beta repertoires from just over 650 donors and added high-resolution HLA genotyping. The later analysis used no new phenotypic data to find candidate immune exposures, relying instead on TCR beta sequences and their occurrence across donors. In an earlier analysis of a few hundred of the donors, high-throughput TCR beta sequencing was used to judge whether each TCR beta V gene segment behaved as functional or pseudogenic. Donor age, sex, ethnicity and CMV serostatus were compiled alongside the repertoire data. A later genetic analysis used genome-wide SNP genotypes for about 55% of the 666 donors, treating that subset as a discovery cohort. All discovery cohort repertoires had been generated on a single sequencing platform. HLA typing covered class I and class II loci at four-digit resolution. The number of typed donors differed by locus: roughly 629-640 for A, B, C, DRB1 and DQB1; about 520 for DQA1; around 610 for DPA1; and roughly 470 for DPB1. Because of strong linkage in the cohort, five DR-DQ haplotypes were treated as single units for association and clustering. Among about 360 genotyped donors of the cohort, an average of approximately 230,000 unique TCR beta nucleotide sequences were sequenced per donor, about a sixth of them non-productive.

The library was built by means of the immunoSEQ multiplex PCR assay. For the multiplex PCR, a mixture combining 60 forward primers for TCR Vbeta segments and 13 reverse primers for TCR Jbeta segments was used. The CDR3 region of rearranged TCR beta genes was amplified from genomic DNA with a multiplex PCR assay. Amplified TCR beta libraries were sequenced as 87-base-pair reads on the Illumina HiSeq System. The authors' pipeline ran thus. A later analysis tallied 75 million to 95 million unique TCR beta chains across the roughly 610 repertoires, and about 10 million of those chains were shared by two or more donors. To remove PCR and sequencing errors, raw reads were error-corrected and collapsed into unique sequences using a nearest-neighbor algorithm that merged closely related sequences. Alignment of CDR3 sequences to IMGT reference sequences was used to assign V, D and J gene segments. For a sequence to be retained, at least a six-nucleotide match to both a V gene segment and a J gene segment was required. Rearrangements were called productive when the CDR3 lacked stop codons and stayed in frame with V and J; all others were non-productive. Following IMGT convention, CDR3 was defined as the stretch from the second conserved V-encoded cysteine up to the conserved J-encoded phenylalanine. The earlier analysis of fewer than 750 of the donors excluded sequences that lacked an unambiguous match to a single V gene segment. In an earlier analysis of approximately 560 of the donors, a V segment was called functional when productive rearrangements were above 56.7%, and segregating when the standard deviation between donors exceeded 5%. A statistical classification framework was built for diagnosing cytomegalovirus status from the catalog of TCR beta chain sequences. In a later analysis, TCR nucleotide sequences were compared against IMGT/GENE-DB human TR gene sequences so that V and J genes could be assigned. In a later analysis, CDR3 sequences and most-parsimonious VDJ recombination scenarios were assigned using the TCRdist pipeline. In a later analysis, each TCR beta chain was defined by its CDR3 amino acid sequence together with its V-gene family, and reads without a unique V-gene family were excluded. In a later analysis, 450 to 600 highly shared, low-generation-probability nucleotide sequences were removed to address suspected cross-contamination and a sequencing artifact. For each public chain, a later analysis derived a clonal expansion index from normalized ranks of inferred template counts within each repertoire. In a later analysis, generation probabilities were computed with a VDJ recombination model fitted to out-of-frame rearrangements, and the resulting probabilities were checked against IGoR. A later analysis scored TCR-TCR, TCR-HLA and TCR-CMV co-occurrence with hypergeometric tests, applying a repertoire-size bias correction to TCR pairs. A later analysis estimated false discovery rates by permuting HLA or CMV assignments 20 times. In a later analysis, co-occurring TCRs were grouped using DBSCAN, and TCRdist sequence similarity was added for clustering within HLA-allele-positive subsets. Co-occurrence clustering excluded repertoires with fewer than 30,000 or more than 120,000 public chains, plus five with anomalous nucleotide sharing. The immuneACCESS repertoire file appears here via TCRdb, limited to in-frame rearrangements. These files lack a portion of the clones; in checked studies, under half of the deficit traces to unresolved V genes, and the cause of the others is not known. V, J and clone size derive from that table, while D and trimming were established from the DNA sequence. Across this sample there are some 86,000 clones, with around 64% seen only once. The leading ten clones occupy under 2.5% of the sample.

Sequences MNHEY (CDR1) and SMNVEV (CDR2) are obtained from the germline V gene (reference sequence). V is shortened by 6 bases, J by 11 bases, and the region joining them spans 25 bases. The CDR3 numbers 15 residues from cysteine through phenylalanine. Only the CDR3 DNA stays, 45 bases, in frame from base 1. What the research found in general, with its limitations: The authors suggested that the approach could potentially be generalized to other disease states and immunological phenotypes. In a later genetic analysis, fewer N-insertions in productive TCRs were reported among donors in an Asian-associated ancestry cluster than the roughly 710-donor mean. A further reported finding was that TCR beta sequences accurately predicted the HLA-A and HLA-B alleles for most subjects in the first cohort. Linkage disequilibrium might explain the correlated functional status among segregating V segments, but an unknown experimental factor could not be ruled out. A later analysis reported that several top co-occurrence clusters appeared linked to parvovirus B19, influenza, CMV and Epstein-Barr virus. In an earlier analysis of approximately 590 of the donors, most TCR beta V segments were observed in productive rearrangements about 87% or about 30% of the time, broadly matching IMGT annotations. Sequencing depth was assumed to be roughly uniform across donors in the presence/absence analyses, though that assumption may not hold. Because some donors lacked HLA typing at each locus, the association tests relied only on the typed subset. Specific HLA alleles were associated with 15,000 to 20,000 TCR beta sequences at a false discovery rate of 0.05 in a later analysis. Most CMV-associated TCR beta chains appeared to be HLA-restricted in a later analysis, and the HLA associations seemed to be driven largely by CMV exposure. Because the 87-base-pair reads could not distinguish some IMGT-functional V segments, including TRBV6-2 and TRBV6-3, those segments were excluded. A later analysis found that TCR association rates varied across HLA loci, with DRB1 alleles showing the most associated TCRs and HLA-C alleles the fewest. A cluster of highly shared sequence variants was judged likely to be a technical artifact of the sequencing pipeline. This cohort had only TCR beta chains sequenced, and the lack of alpha or paired-chain data limited which features could be detected. In vitro tests confirmed that three of the cytomegalovirus-associated TCR beta chains recognize cytomegalovirus antigens. Immune exposure information for the cohort was limited to CMV serostatus. When HLA alleles, especially DR and DQ, strongly co-occurred, attributing TCR associations to individual alleles was difficult. The classifier was reported to diagnose cytomegalovirus status with high specificity and sensitivity in both the original and validation cohorts. Across donors, most TCR sequences were observed very rarely, whereas some public TCRs were present in many individuals. In the study, 150 to 200 TCR beta chains were listed as associated with cytomegalovirus. In a later genetic analysis, a missense DCLRE1C variant was associated with V-gene and J-gene trimming of TCR beta chains, and the association was replicated in an independent cohort. The earlier analysis of a few hundred of the donors excluded fewer than 20 rarely observed V segments, including chromosome 9 orphons, because counts were too low. Compared with equally common non-associated chains, HLA-associated TCR beta chains in a later analysis were more clonally expanded and had lower generation probabilities.

In this sample, this clone turned up a few times. This receptor's antigen is unknown. Per-base quality was not reported, and no clone a single base away is much larger than it. The cohort was made up of approximately 670 healthy bone marrow donors. At the time of sampling, every cohort member was nominally healthy, though immune exposures that went unrecorded were likely present. The donor was CMV seronegative and belonged to the group of 352 seronegative cohort members. A peripheral blood sample was collected from each donor, and TCR beta sequencing was performed on peripheral blood mononuclear cells. Genomic DNA was extracted from the blood cell samples with the Qiagen DNeasy Blood Extraction Kit.

Recombination joined TRBV27 with TRBJ2-5; a tentative D call is TRBD2 (6 bases match). The TCR originated in a man aged 25-40 years in good health and CMV-seronegative. What was sequenced was PBMCs. The CDR3 protein is CASRFGTGTSREQYF. The DNA sequence is as follows: TGTGCCAGCAGATTTGGGACTGGGACCTCGAGGGAGCAGTACTTC.